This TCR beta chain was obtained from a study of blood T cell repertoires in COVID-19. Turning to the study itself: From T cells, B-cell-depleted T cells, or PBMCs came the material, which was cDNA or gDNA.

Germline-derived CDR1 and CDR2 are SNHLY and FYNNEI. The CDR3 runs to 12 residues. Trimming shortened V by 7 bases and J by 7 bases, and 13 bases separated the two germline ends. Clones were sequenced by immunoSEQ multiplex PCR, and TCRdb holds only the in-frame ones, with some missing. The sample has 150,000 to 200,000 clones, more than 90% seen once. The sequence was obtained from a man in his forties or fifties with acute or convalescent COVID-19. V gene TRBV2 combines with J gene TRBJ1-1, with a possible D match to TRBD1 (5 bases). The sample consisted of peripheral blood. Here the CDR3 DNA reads TGTGCCAGCACTGGGGGGGGTGTTGAAGCTTTCTTT. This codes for CASTGGGVEAFF. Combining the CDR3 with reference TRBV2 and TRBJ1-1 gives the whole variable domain EPEVTQTPSHQVTQMGQEVILRCVPISNHLYFYWYRQILGQKVEFLVSFYNNEISEKSEIFDDQFSVERPDGSNFTLKIRSTKLEDSAMYFCASTGGGVEAFFGQGTRLTVV.